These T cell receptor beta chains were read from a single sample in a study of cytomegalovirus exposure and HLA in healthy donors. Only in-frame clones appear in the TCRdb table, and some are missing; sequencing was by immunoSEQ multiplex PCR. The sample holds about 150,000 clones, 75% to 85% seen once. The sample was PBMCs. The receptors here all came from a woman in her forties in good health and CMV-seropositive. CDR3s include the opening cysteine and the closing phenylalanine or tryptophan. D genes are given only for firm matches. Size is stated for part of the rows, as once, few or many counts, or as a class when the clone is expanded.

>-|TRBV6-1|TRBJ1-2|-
CASSEALGGASYGYTF
TGTGCCAGCAGTGAAGCGCTGGGGGGGGCGTCATATGGCTACACCTTC
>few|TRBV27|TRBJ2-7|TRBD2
CASSSKPGQASGSRYEQYF
TGTGCCAGCAGTTCTAAACCGGGACAGGCTAGCGGGAGTCGGTACGAGCAGTACTTC
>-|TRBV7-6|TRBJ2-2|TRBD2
CASSFRRGVAGNTGELFF
TGTGCCAGCAGCTTTCGGCGGGGAGTAGCGGGGAACACCGGGGAGCTGTTTTTT
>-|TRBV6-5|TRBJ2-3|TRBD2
CASRRLAGATDTQYF
TGTGCCAGCAGGAGATTAGCGGGGGCCACAGATACGCAGTATTTT
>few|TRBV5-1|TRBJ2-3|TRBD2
CASSLLAGMGSTDTQYF
TGCGCCAGCAGCTTACTAGCGGGGATGGGAAGCACAGATACGCAGTATTTT
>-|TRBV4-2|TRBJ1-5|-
CASSLVAAGNQPQHF
TGTGCCAGCAGCTTGGTGGCGGCAGGGAATCAGCCCCAGCATTTT
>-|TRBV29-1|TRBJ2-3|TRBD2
CSVPGTSGRTDTQYF
TGCAGCGTTCCTGGGACTAGCGGACGCACAGATACGCAGTATTTT
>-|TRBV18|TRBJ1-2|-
CASSPLPLGEYYGYTF
TGTGCCAGCTCACCACTACCCCTGGGAGAATACTATGGCTACACCTTC
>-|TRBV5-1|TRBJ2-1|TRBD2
CASSFTIAGGPREQFF
TGCGCCAGCAGCTTTACTATAGCGGGAGGGCCGAGAGAGCAGTTCTTC
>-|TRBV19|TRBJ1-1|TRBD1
CASSNRQGTEAFF
TGTGCCAGTAGTAATCGACAGGGAACTGAAGCTTTCTTT
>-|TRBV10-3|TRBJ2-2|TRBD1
CATRTGVGPRVGGELFF
TGTGCCACCAGGACAGGGGTCGGTCCCAGGGTTGGCGGGGAGCTGTTTTTT
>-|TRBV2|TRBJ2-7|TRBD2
CASSASGGYEQYF
TGTGCCAGCAGCGCTAGCGGGGGCTACGAGCAGTACTTC
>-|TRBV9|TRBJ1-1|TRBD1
CASSVVGTGGLADTEAFF
TGTGCCAGCAGCGTAGTTGGGACAGGGGGCTTGGCGGACACTGAAGCTTTCTTT
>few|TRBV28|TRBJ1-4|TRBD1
CASIPYGQGGNEKLFF
TGTGCCAGCATTCCCTACGGACAGGGGGGAAATGAAAAACTGTTTTTT
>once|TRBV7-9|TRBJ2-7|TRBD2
CASSHYSRAGAYEQYF
TGTGCCAGCAGCCACTATTCGAGAGCGGGAGCCTACGAGCAGTACTTC
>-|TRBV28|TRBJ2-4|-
CASSLEYRLKNIQYF
TGTGCCAGCAGTTTAGAGTACAGGCTCAAAAACATTCAGTACTTC
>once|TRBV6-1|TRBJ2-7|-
CASSEAPNSGSYEQYF
TGTGCCAGCAGTGAAGCTCCCAACTCGGGATCCTACGAGCAGTACTTC
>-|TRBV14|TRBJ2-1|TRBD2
CASSKLAGGVGSYNEQFF
TGTGCCAGCAGCAAGCTGGCGGGAGGAGTGGGATCCTACAATGAGCAGTTCTTC
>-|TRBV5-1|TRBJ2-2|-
CASSLGAGPNTGELFF
TGCGCCAGCAGCTTGGGTGCGGGACCTAACACCGGGGAGCTGTTTTTT
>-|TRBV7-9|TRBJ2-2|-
CASNQNWGEQGAGELFF
TGTGCCAGCAACCAAAACTGGGGGGAGCAGGGGGCCGGGGAGCTGTTTTTT
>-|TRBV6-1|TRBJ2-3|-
CASSETAGDTQYF
TGTGCCAGCAGTGAGACAGCGGGAGATACGCAGTATTTT
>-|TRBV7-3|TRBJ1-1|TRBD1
CASSQGAGGTEAFF
TGTGCCAGCAGCCAGGGGGCAGGGGGCACTGAAGCTTTCTTT
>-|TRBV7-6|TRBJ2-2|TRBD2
CASSRGGSTGELFF
TGTGCCAGCAGCCGCGGGGGGTCGACCGGGGAGCTGTTTTTT
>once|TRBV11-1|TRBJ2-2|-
CASSLVGPNGELFF
TGTGCCAGCAGCTTAGTGGGGCCCAACGGGGAGCTGTTTTTT
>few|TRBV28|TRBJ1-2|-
CASSMGGKGLNYGYTF
TGTGCCAGCAGCATGGGAGGGAAGGGACTTAACTATGGCTACACCTTC
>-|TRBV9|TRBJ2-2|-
CASSVRGQNTGELFF
TGTGCCAGCAGCGTACGGGGACAGAACACCGGGGAGCTGTTTTTT
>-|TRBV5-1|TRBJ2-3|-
CASSLVTVTDTQYF
TGCGCCAGCAGCTTGGTGACAGTGACAGATACGCAGTATTTT
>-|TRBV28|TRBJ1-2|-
CASSPSRQENYGYTF
TGTGCCAGCAGCCCATCACGACAAGAAAACTATGGCTACACCTTC